Listed here are 14 T cell receptor beta chains from one sample, sequenced in a study of T cells in women clearing cervical HPV infection. Generated by immunoSEQ multiplex PCR, the TCRdb table keeps only in-frame clones and is missing some. The sample table sets out roughly 23,000 clones. Sample: blood buffy coat. The receptors stem from a woman between 18 and 69 years old with a cervical HPV16 infection that either progressed to CIN3+ or cleared (not recorded which).

On this clone: The sequenced fragment ends 3 residues before the CDR3 boundary, so the rest is inferred from the germline J gene. This chain joins TRBV7-6 and TRBJ1-5, with D possibly matching TRBD1 (6 bases). Trimming removed 5 bases from V and 0 bases from J, with 20 bases in between. Germline V CDR1 and CDR2: SGHVS, FNYEAQ. The CDR3 has 18 residues. The covered CDR3 bases are TGTGCCAGCAGCCCGCAAATACAGGGATTGAATAGCAATCAGCCC. This codes for CASSPQIQGLNSNQP. The CDR3 reads in full as CASSPQIQGLNSNQPQHF.

A word on this clone: The missing CDR3 end, 3 residues past where the read stops, is filled in from the germline J gene. The V and J genes are TRBV18 and TRBJ1-2; D may be TRBD1 (6 bases). Germline V gene lookup returns CDR1 KGHSH and CDR2 LQKENI. The CDR3 sequence is 14 residues long. The CDR3 sequence: CASSTSGGYNDYTF. The sequenced CDR3 bases are TGTGCCAGCTCGACTAGCGGGGGCTACAATGAC.

CDR3 bases read: TGTGCCAGCGAGGGGATTTATAATTCACCC. Translating it yields CASEGIYNSP. The CDR3, in full, reads CASEGIYNSPLHF. V is TRBV2 and J is TRBJ1-6; maybe TRBD1 (5 bases). The sequence runs out 3 residues before the end of the CDR3; the remainder is reconstructed from the germline J gene. The germline CDR1 and CDR2 sequences are SNHLY and FYNNEI. The CDR3 covers 13 residues. Trimming took 8 bases from V and 4 from J, leaving 9 bases between them.

A note on this clone: From the germline J gene comes the end of the CDR3, since the read stops 3 residues before it. The chain carries TRBV4-2 and TRBJ2-7, with TRBD2 as a possible D gene (6 bases). The CDR3 runs to 16 residues. Germline V gives CDR1 LGHNA, CDR2 YNFKEQ. Trimming removed 1 base at V and 6 bases at J, with 19 bases between. CDR3: CASSQGSGGSHGEQYF. The CDR3 DNA, read in part, is TGTGCCAGCAGCCAAGGATCTGGGGGGAGTCATGGCGAG.

Notes on this clone: The read gets to within 3 residues of the CDR3 end, and the germline J gene fills in the rest. This sequence joins TRBV4-2 and TRBJ2-2; D ambiguous. V gave up 6 bases and J gave up 4 bases, with 9 bases separating them. The CDR3 consists of 13 residues. Germline V gives CDR1 LGHNA, CDR2 YNFKEQ. CDR3 loop: CASSPDITGELFF. The sequenced CDR3 bases are TGTGCCAGCAGTCCTGACATCACCGGGGAG.

This clone registers medium-sized by frequency. The sequence runs out 3 residues before the end of the CDR3; the remainder is reconstructed from the germline J gene. The chain links TRBV29-1 to TRBJ1-1; no firm D call. The CDR3 has 10 residues. Trimming removed 5 bases from V and 3 bases from J, with 4 bases in between. CDR1 SQVTM and CDR2 ANQGSEA come from the germline V gene. The CDR3 here is CSVHHTEAFF. The covered CDR3 bases are TGCAGCGTTCATCACACTGAA.

About this clone: The CDR3 is cut off 3 residues early in the read; its end comes from the germline J gene. This chain links TRBV19 with TRBJ2-7, with TRBD1 matching over 9 bases. The CDR3 has 15 amino acids. The germline gives CDR1 LNHDA, CDR2 SQIVND (reference sequence). The J segment lost 3 bases and the V segment lost 6 bases, leaving 9 bases of the junction unmatched. CDR3 DNA, as far as it was read: TGTGCCAGTAGCCTCGGGACAGGGCGATTCTACGAG. Its translation is CASSLGTGRFYE. The whole CDR3 sequence is CASSLGTGRFYEQYF.

Of note for this clone: The read terminates 3 residues ahead of where the CDR3 ends, so the germline J gene completes it. The rearrangement links TRBV5-1 to TRBJ2-5; 14 bases are a match to TRBD2. Germline V gene data show CDR1 as SGHRS and CDR2 as YFSETQ. Trimming took 0 bases from V and 2 from J; bases not matched to a gene: 0. This CDR3 comprises 16 residues. The DNA read from the CDR3 is TGCGCCAGCAGCTTGGGACTAGCGGGGGGGCAAGAGACC. This codes for CASSLGLAGGQET. The full CDR3 reads CASSLGLAGGQETQYF. Based on the CDR3 plus reference TRBV5-1 and TRBJ2-5, the full variable domain is KAGVTQTPRYLIKTRGQQVTLSCSPISGHRSVSWYQQTPGQGLQFLFEYFSETQRNKGNFPGRFSGRQFSNSRSEMNVSTLELGDSALYLCASSLGLAGGQETQYFGPGTRLLVL.

As to this clone: The read ends 3 residues shy of where the CDR3 ends; the end is completed using the germline J gene. The chain recombines TRBV20-1 with TRBJ1-2; tentatively, D is TRBD1 (5 bases). Germline V CDR1 and CDR2: DFQATT, SNEGSKA (reference sequence). The CDR3 contains 14 residues. Trimming cost V 0 bases and J 5 bases, with 13 bases left between them. CDR3: CSARDRPGFYGYTF. The CDR3 bases that were read are TGCAGTGCTAGAGATCGGCCAGGGTTTTATGGC.

Turning to this clone: The read gets to within 3 residues of the CDR3 end, and the germline J gene fills in the rest. The V and J genes are TRBV10-3 and TRBJ1-4; TRBD1 aligns across 11 bases. Germline V gene data show CDR1 as ENHRY and CDR2 as SYGVKD. V gave up 5 bases and J gave up 3 bases; unmatched junction bases: 11. The CDR3 runs 18 residues. Incomplete CDR3 DNA: TGTGCCATCAGTCCCGGGACAGGGGGTCCCTCAGCTAATGAAAAA. Its protein product is CAISPGTGGPSANEK. The entire CDR3 sequence reads CAISPGTGGPSANEKLFF.

A note on this clone: The sequence runs out 3 residues before the end of the CDR3; the remainder is reconstructed from the germline J gene. The rearrangement links TRBV20-1 to TRBJ2-2; no reliable D call. CDR3 length equals 13 residues. Germline-derived CDR1 and CDR2 are DFQATT and SNEGSKA (reference sequence). This CDR3 is CSAIYQENEKLFF. The part of the CDR3 DNA that was read is TGCAGTGCCATCTACCAGGAAAATGAAAAG.

This clone counts as medium-sized by frequency. Read coverage stops 3 residues before the CDR3 terminus; the germline J gene supplies the remainder. The chain employs TRBV5-1 and TRBJ1-2; 11 bases align to TRBD1. The CDR3 is 14 amino acids. J lost 4 bases, V lost 7 bases, and 6 bases had no gene match. Germline V gene data show CDR1 as SGHRS and CDR2 as YFSETQ. Partial CDR3 DNA: TGCGCCAGCGCCGGGACAGGGGGTAGCTATGGC. It translates to CASAGTGGSYG. The full CDR3 sequence reads CASAGTGGSYGYTF.

As for this clone: With the read ending 3 residues before the CDR3 end, the germline J gene is used to fill in that end. The V gene is TRBV7-6, the J gene TRBJ1-5, with 8 bases identical to TRBD1. CDR1 is SGHVS and CDR2 is FNYEAQ in the germline V gene. The CDR3 length is 18 residues. The V gene end was trimmed by 3 bases and the J gene end by 1 base; junction bases not matched to a gene: 11. The CDR3 sequence: CASSLRAPGGVSNQPQHF. CDR3 bases read: TGTGCCAGCAGCTTGAGGGCCCCAGGGGGCGTGAGCAATCAGCCC.

In the case of this clone: Coverage ceases 3 residues before the CDR3 finishes, and the germline J gene fills in the end. The rearrangement links TRBV10-3 to TRBJ2-3, with D possibly matching TRBD2 (6 bases). The length of the CDR3 is 15 residues. Germline CDR1 is ENHRY and CDR2 is SYGVKD. Trimming cost V 3 bases and J 2 bases, with 12 bases left between them. CDR3 residues: CAISDPSATTDTQYF. The CDR3 DNA, read in part, is TGTGCCATCAGTGACCCTAGCGCTACCACAGATACG.